This TCR beta chain was captured by sequencing in a study of T cells after yellow fever vaccination. Germline assignment: CDR1 LGHNA and CDR2 YSLEER. This CDR3 spans 18 amino acids. J lost 3 bases, V lost 1 base, and 10 bases had no gene match. TCRdb re-analysed the 5' RACE reads in MiXCR, keeping a single row per CDR3 protein. There are over 120,000 distinct CDR3 sequences in the sample; about 6.2% occur only once, and approximately 0.59% lies in the top ten. At least ten counts were recorded for this clonotype. The genes are TRBV4-3 and TRBJ2-3; 10 bases are a match to TRBD2. The source is a man between 25 and 39 years old who received the YFV17D yellow fever vaccine. This specimen consisted of CD4+ T cells sorted from PBMCs, obtained 10 days after the yellow fever booster vaccination. CDR3 loop: CASSQAGHWTSGTDTQYF. The CDR3 DNA reads TGCGCCAGCAGCCAAGCCGGACACTGGACTAGCGGAACAGATACGCAGTATTTT.